These 22 T cell receptor beta chains were all obtained from the same sample, sequenced in a study of sequential checkpoint blockade in melanoma. Here immunoSEQ multiplex PCR was the method, and the copy in TCRdb shows in-frame clones only, minus some. The sample comprises approximately 26,000 clones, 77% of which are singletons, and 22% rests with the top ten. The treatment: randomized to nivolumab then ipilimumab (arm A) or the reverse (arm B). The input for sequencing was CD8+ T cells sorted from blood (inferred from file names), taken from a patient given nivolumab and ipilimumab in sequence. Receptor source: a human donor with melanoma.

The chain joins TRBV5-1 to TRBJ1-2, with D perhaps matching TRBD1 (5 bases). Germline-derived CDR1 and CDR2 are SGHRS and YFSETQ. V lost 1 base to trimming and J lost 0 bases, with 16 bases between them. CDR3 length: 17 residues. The CDR3 DNA reads TGCGCCAGCAGCTTGTGGGGCGAGAGACAGTCTAACTATGGCTACACCTTC. Its translation is CASSLWGERQSNYGYTF.

The chain carries TRBV19 and TRBJ2-7; 8 bases fit TRBD1. From germline, CDR1 is LNHDA and CDR2 SQIVND (reference sequence). The junction had 6 bases not matched to a gene; V was cut back by 4 bases and J by 1 base. This CDR3 contains 15 residues. CDR3 sequence: CASSTGTGGSYEQYF. The CDR3 coding sequence is TGTGCCAGTAGTACGGGGACAGGAGGATCCTACGAGCAGTACTTC.

The rearrangement uses TRBV5-6 and TRBJ1-1, with D maybe TRBD1 (6 bases). The germline V gene encodes CDR1 SGHDT and CDR2 YYEEEE. Trimming left V 4 bases short and J 4 bases short, with 14 bases between. This CDR3 is built from 14 residues. The CDR3 reads CASSIGGWVTEAFF. CDR3 bases: TGTGCCAGCAGCATTGGGGGCTGGGTCACTGAAGCTTTCTTT.

With respect to this clone: One end of the junction fails to match germline, which may point to a read error. V is TRBV4-2 and J is TRBJ2-1; 7 bases match TRBD2. This CDR3 contains 16 residues. Germline V lookup: CDR1 LGHNA, CDR2 YNFKEQ. CDR3 sequence: CASSQDIIPGGGISVF. In nucleotides, the CDR3 is TGTGCCAGCAGCCAAGATATTATCCCGGGGGGAGGCATTTCGGTCTTC.

The chain combines TRBV5-1 with TRBJ2-2; 10 nucleotides line up with TRBD2. CDR1 is SGHRS, CDR2 YFSETQ, per germline. With V trimmed by 2 bases and J by 4 bases, 5 bases remained unmatched. The CDR3 totals 16 residues. The CDR3 protein is CASSFLAGEITGELFF. The DNA for the CDR3 is TGCGCCAGCAGCTTCCTAGCGGGGGAGATCACCGGGGAGCTGTTTTTT. The full variable domain, completed using reference TRBV5-1 and TRBJ2-2, is KAGVTQTPRYLIKTRGQQVTLSCSPISGHRSVSWYQQTPGQGLQFLFEYFSETQRNKGNFPGRFSGRQFSNSRSEMNVSTLELGDSALYLCASSFLAGEITGELFFGEGSRLTVL.

This clone was detected a few times. V is TRBV13 and J is TRBJ2-5; perhaps TRBD1 as D (8 bases). CDR3 length: 15 amino acids. The V end lost 5 bases, the J end lost 5 bases, and 18 bases lay between the germline ends. Germline CDR1 PRHDT, CDR2 FYEKMQ (reference sequence). The CDR3 nucleotides read TGTGCCAGCAGCACGACAGGGGAGGGCGAGGAGACCCAGTACTTC. Translating gives CASSTTGEGEETQYF.

The genes are TRBV27 and TRBJ2-3, with 8 bases lining up with TRBD2. Trimming took 4 bases from V and 1 from J; bases not matched to a gene: 10. From germline, CDR1 is MNHEY and CDR2 SMNVEV (reference sequence). The CDR3 spans 17 residues. CDR3 protein: CASSSLPTREGTDTQYF. For the CDR3, the DNA is TGTGCCAGCAGTTCCCTCCCCACGCGGGAGGGCACAGATACGCAGTATTTT.

This rearrangement joins TRBV13 to TRBJ2-7, with D uncertain. Trimming removed 0 bases at V and 3 bases at J, with 9 bases between. Germline CDR1 is PRHDT and CDR2 is FYEKMQ (reference sequence). This CDR3 is 14 amino acids long. The CDR3 bases are TGTGCCAGCAGCTTAGGCCATGAGTTCTACGAGCAGTACTTC. Translating gives CASSLGHEFYEQYF.

The CDR3 region is CASSQAQLATGVNIQYF. The CDR3 DNA follows: TGTGCCAGCAGCCAGGCACAACTAGCCACTGGCGTGAACATTCAGTACTTC. This chain joins TRBV4-2 and TRBJ2-4; weak D call: TRBD2 (6 bases). The germline gives CDR1 LGHNA, CDR2 YNFKEQ. CDR3 length: 17 residues. The V and J ends lost 3 bases and 7 bases respectively, with 22 bases between them.

The chain is built from TRBV5-6 and TRBJ1-1; the D is unclear. The CDR3 is 15 residues long. Germline-derived CDR1 and CDR2 are SGHDT and YYEEEE. The V end was cut by 0 bases, the J end by 1 base, with 10 bases between. The CDR3 spells CASSLEVRGNTEAFF. Here the CDR3 DNA reads TGTGCCAGCAGCTTGGAGGTACGGGGGAACACTGAAGCTTTCTTT.

The CDR3 bases are TGTGCCAGCAGCGTCGGACTAGCGGGGGCAACCTACGAGCAGTACTTC. This translates into CASSVGLAGATYEQYF. The chain links TRBV5-4 to TRBJ2-7, with 13 bases that match TRBD2. CDR3 size: 16 residues. CDR1 and CDR2 (germline): SGHNT, YYREEE (reference sequence). V lost 4 bases and J lost 2; bases outside the gene matches: 6.

The chain uses TRBV7-9 and TRBJ2-7; TRBD1 agrees at 9 bases. Germline CDR1 is SEHNR and CDR2 is FQNEAQ (reference sequence). V shed 4 bases and J 7 bases; nucleotides not matched to a gene: 8. The CDR3 length is 14 residues. The CDR3 DNA reads TGTGCCAGCAGCTGGACAGGGGACCCGGGGGAGCAGTACTTC. Protein sequence: CASSWTGDPGEQYF.

The chain uses TRBV7-2 and TRBJ2-5, with 7 bases aligning to TRBD1. Gene TRBJ2-7 matches the end of the DNA better, so the J call may be wrong. The CDR3 extends over 16 amino acids. Germline values: CDR1 SGHTA, CDR2 FQGNSA. As DNA, the CDR3 is TGTGCCAGCAGCTTTAGCCGGGACAGCGCTATCTACGAGCAGTACTTC. Protein sequence: CASSFSRDSAIYEQYF.

The chain has TRBV6-6 and TRBJ2-7; D is unclear. The germline CDR1 and CDR2 sequences are MNHNY and SVGAGI (reference sequence). V gave up 4 bases and J gave up 2 bases, with 9 bases separating them. The CDR3 covers 13 residues. The CDR3 spells CASSLTPTYEQYF. CDR3 bases: TGTGCCAGCAGTTTGACACCTACCTACGAGCAGTACTTC.

This clone has only one observation. The J gene is TRBJ2-2, the V gene TRBV9; D perhaps matches TRBD2 (5 bases). Germline CDR1 and CDR2: SGDLS and YYNGEE. This CDR3 comprises 15 residues. V gave up 0 bases and J gave up 3 bases, with 9 bases separating them. CDR3 region: CASSVGDGDTGELFF. CDR3 sequence (DNA): TGTGCCAGCAGCGTAGGAGACGGGGACACCGGGGAGCTGTTTTTT.

The table lists this clone with a few counts. The chain carries TRBV11-2 and TRBJ1-1; TRBD1 matches at 7 bases. Trimming cost V 5 bases and J 7 bases; bases outside gene matches: 4. Germline V gene sequence: CDR1 SGHAT, CDR2 FQNNGV. The CDR3 sequence is 12 residues long. As DNA, the CDR3 is TGTGCCAGCAGCGCAGGGACAGTTGAAGCTTTCTTT. Amino acid sequence: CASSAGTVEAFF. The whole variable domain, remainder taken from reference TRBV11-2 and TRBJ1-1, is EAGVAQSPRYKIIEKRQSVAFWCNPISGHATLYWYQQILGQGPKLLIQFQNNGVVDDSQLPKDRFSAERLKGVDSTLKIQPAKLEDSAVYLCASSAGTVEAFFGQGTRLTVV.

The chain is built from TRBV6-4 and TRBJ2-3; 7 nucleotides line up with TRBD2. V gave up 0 bases and J gave up 2 bases; unmatched junction bases: 5. CDR3 length equals 16 residues. Per the germline V gene, CDR1 is MRHNA and CDR2 is SNTAGT. This chain's CDR3 is CASSDSGGGVTDTQYF. The CDR3 bases are TGTGCCAGCAGTGACTCAGGTGGGGGGGTCACAGATACGCAGTATTTT.

The chain employs TRBV5-6 and TRBJ1-2; 7 nucleotides match TRBD1. This CDR3 spans 13 amino acids. V lost 4 bases and J lost 4; bases outside the gene matches: 4. CDR1 and CDR2 from the germline V gene are SGHDT and YYEEEE. The CDR3 DNA follows: TGTGCCAGCAGCACCGGGACAGCCTATGGCTACACCTTC. This encodes CASSTGTAYGYTF.

The chain combines TRBV15 with TRBJ2-6; 9 bases match TRBD2. V was pared by 7 bases and J by 0 bases, with 7 bases of the junction left unmatched. The CDR3 sequence is 17 residues long. Germline lookup yields CDR1 LNHNV and CDR2 YYDKDF (reference sequence). The CDR3 protein is CATNIAGDSSGANVLTF. In DNA, the CDR3 is TGTGCCACCAACATAGCGGGAGACTCCTCTGGGGCCAACGTCCTGACTTTC.

The rearrangement joins TRBV9 to TRBJ2-7; D is possibly TRBD2 (5 bases). Deletions cut 4 bases from V and 4 bases from J, with 18 bases between. From germline, CDR1 is SGDLS and CDR2 YYNGEE. The CDR3 sequence is 15 residues long. CDR3 region: CASSQKGVEGYEQYF. CDR3 nucleotides: TGTGCCAGCAGCCAGAAGGGTGTAGAGGGTTACGAGCAGTACTTC.

The chain combines TRBV4-2 with TRBJ1-1; D gene uncertain. This CDR3 has 13 amino acids. Per germline, CDR1 LGHNA and CDR2 YNFKEQ. V lost 3 bases to trimming and J lost 11 bases, with 16 bases between them. DNA of the CDR3: TGTGCCAGCAGCCAGGCTGAGACTCAACTCGCTTTCTTT. Its translation is CASSQAETQLAFF.

This clone is judged medium-sized. The V gene is TRBV19, the J gene TRBJ1-5, with D unresolved. Germline CDR1 is LNHDA and CDR2 is SQIVND (reference sequence). V lost 3 bases and J 1 base, leaving 10 bases between the germline ends. This CDR3 comprises 15 residues. The CDR3 sequence is CASSILPGSNQPQHF. The DNA of the CDR3 is TGTGCCAGTAGTATTTTACCGGGGAGCAATCAGCCCCAGCATTTT.